The clone carrying this TCR beta chain has a count of ten or more. Antigen unknown. These data originate in a study of post-analysis software for immune sequencing data. The wider study: The courses of disease that were included comprised relapsing-remitting, secondary progressive and progressive-relapsing multiple sclerosis. Study results and limitations: Normalized Chao1 diversity was significantly lower in multiple sclerosis patients than in controls. Analysis by F measure revealed that same-batch samples clustered strongly together. TRBV5-6, TRBV5-1 and TRBV20-1 were among 4 or 5 TRBV segments more frequent in patients than controls.

Unique molecular identifiers had been added to the TCR beta cDNA libraries. T cells numbering 1 to 10 million yielded cDNA molecules that totaled some 500,000. TCRdb reprocessed the PCR reads with MiXCR, giving one entry per CDR3 protein. The table shows hundreds of thousands of distinct CDR3 sequences, with roughly 29% occurring only once. This CDR3 is built from 12 residues. Germline V lookup: CDR1 SNHLY, CDR2 FYNNEI. V lost 3 bases, J lost 5 bases, and 4 bases lay in between. The sequenced sample was blood. The TCR was taken from a girl between 10 and 17 years old with multiple sclerosis. The chain is built from TRBV2 and TRBJ2-2; unclear D gene. CDR3 in amino acids: CASSDRTGELFF. The CDR3 bases are TGTGCCAGCAGTGACAGGACCGGGGAGCTGTTTTTT.